This TCR beta chain was found in a study of vaccination and CD4 T cells after COVID-19. Study details: Samples were taken after vaccination, a median of approximately 72 days after dose two, with a range of 14 to 241. SARS-CoV-2, HCoV-NL63, HCoV-OC43 and HCoV-229E supplied the overlapping spike peptides used to stimulate cells.

The CDR3 totals 14 residues. Germline CDR1 SGHTA, CDR2 FQGTGA. An Oncomine TCR Beta short-read assay was used to sequence the DNA from cultured CD4+ T cells. TCRdb re-called the PCR reads through MiXCR, storing one row per CDR3 protein. The top ten hold 11% of the sample, which has more than 15,000 distinct CDR3 sequences, roughly 29% seen once. The treatment here: roughly 10-day PBMC culture with coronavirus spike peptide pools or control peptides (ViraFEST assay). Via ViraFEST, peptide pools expanded antigen-specific T cells before TCR sequencing. A word on this clonotype: What it recognizes is unknown. Sequence at one end of the junction differs from germline and may be a read error.

The chain combines TRBV7-3 with TRBJ2-5; D may be TRBD1 or TRBD2 (6 bases each). The receptor was isolated from a human donor with COVID-19. Sequencing was done on a sample of cultured CD4+ T cells from blood. The CDR3 DNA reads as TGTGTCAGCAGCCCCTCCGGGGGCGGTGAGACCCAGTACTTC. This gives the protein CVSSPSGGGETQYF.